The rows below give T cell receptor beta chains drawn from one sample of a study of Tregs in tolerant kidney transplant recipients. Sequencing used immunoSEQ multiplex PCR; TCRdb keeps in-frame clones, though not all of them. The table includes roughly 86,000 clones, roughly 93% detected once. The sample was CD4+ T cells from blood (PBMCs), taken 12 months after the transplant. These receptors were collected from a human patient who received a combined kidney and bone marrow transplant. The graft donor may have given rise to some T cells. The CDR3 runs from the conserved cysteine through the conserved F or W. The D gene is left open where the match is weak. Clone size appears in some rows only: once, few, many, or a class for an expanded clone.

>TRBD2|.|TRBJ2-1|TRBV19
CASSIGVAGVREQFF
TGTGCCAGTAGTATTGGGGTAGCGGGAGTCCGGGAGCAGTTCTTC
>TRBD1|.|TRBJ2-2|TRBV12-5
CASGFAQGDRGTGELFF
TGTGCTAGTGGTTTCGCCCAGGGGGATCGCGGCACCGGGGAGCTGTTTTTT
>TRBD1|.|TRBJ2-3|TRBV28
CASSPSGQGVFTQYF
TGTGCCAGCAGTCCCTCGGGACAGGGGGTTTTTACGCAGTATTTT
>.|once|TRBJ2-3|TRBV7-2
CASSFFGEDTQYF
.
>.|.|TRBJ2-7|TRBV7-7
CASSLATGLEQYF
TGTGCCAGCAGCTTAGCCACAGGGCTCGAGCAGTACTTC
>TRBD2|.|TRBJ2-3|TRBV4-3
CASTPGLAEITDTQYF
TGCGCCAGCACACCGGGACTAGCGGAAATCACAGATACGCAGTATTTT
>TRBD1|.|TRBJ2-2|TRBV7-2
CASNPQGSANTGELFF
TGTGCCAGCAACCCACAGGGGTCAGCGAACACCGGGGAGCTGTTTTTT
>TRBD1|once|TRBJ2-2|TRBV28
CASSLLGTGVWELFF
TGTGCCAGCAGTTTGCTAGGGACAGGGGTTTGGGAGCTGTTTTTT
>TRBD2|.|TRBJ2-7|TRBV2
CARTSGSLEQYF
TGTGCCAGGACTAGCGGGAGCCTAGAGCAGTACTTC
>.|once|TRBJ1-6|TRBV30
CAWSVGDYISYNSPLHF
TGTGCCTGGAGTGTTGGGGACTATATCTCCTATAATTCCCCCCTCCACTTT
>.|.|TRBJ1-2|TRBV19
CASRGFMGPSDGYTF
TGTGCCAGTAGGGGGTTTATGGGGCCGTCCGATGGCTACACCTTC
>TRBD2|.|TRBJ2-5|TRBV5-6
CASSLGVRGVAETQYF
TGTGCCAGCAGCTTGGGAGTACGGGGGGTGGCGGAGACCCAGTACTTC
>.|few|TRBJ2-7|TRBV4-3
CASSLRHGTYEQYF
TGCGCCAGCAGCCTAAGACACGGAACCTACGAGCAGTACTTC
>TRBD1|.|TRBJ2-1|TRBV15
CATSRDPGQGNNEQFF
TGTGCCACCAGCAGAGATCCGGGACAGGGGAACAATGAGCAGTTCTTC
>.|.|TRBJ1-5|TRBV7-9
CASSLADDRFSNQPQHF
TGTGCCAGCAGCTTAGCCGATGACAGATTTAGCAATCAGCCCCAGCATTTT
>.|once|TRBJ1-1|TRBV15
CATSRDRGSGTEAFF
TGTGCCACCAGCCGTGACCGGGGTTCGGGAACTGAAGCTTTCTTT
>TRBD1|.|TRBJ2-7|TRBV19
CASSIAARGSEQYF
TGTGCCAGTAGTATAGCGGCCAGGGGGAGCGAGCAGTACTTC
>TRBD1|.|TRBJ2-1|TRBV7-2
CASSHSGPGGNEQFF
TGTGCCAGCAGCCACTCGGGCCCAGGGGGCAATGAGCAGTTCTTC
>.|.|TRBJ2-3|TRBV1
CTSSQTLGTSSDTQYF
TGCACCAGCAGCCAGACCTTGGGGACTAGTTCAGATACGCAGTATTTT
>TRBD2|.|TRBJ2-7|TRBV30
CAWSFRTSGWTYEQYF
TGTGCCTGGAGTTTCAGGACTAGCGGTTGGACCTACGAGCAGTACTTC
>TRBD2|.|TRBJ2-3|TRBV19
CASSRRAGGWDTQYF
TGTGCCAGTAGTCGACGGGCGGGAGGATGGGATACGCAGTATTTT
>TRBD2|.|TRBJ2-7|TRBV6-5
CASSSLAGVRYEQYF
TGTGCCAGCAGTTCCCTAGCGGGAGTTCGCTACGAGCAGTACTTC
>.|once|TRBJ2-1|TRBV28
CASRDSPTNEQFF
TGTGCCAGCAGAGATAGCCCCACCAATGAGCAGTTCTTC
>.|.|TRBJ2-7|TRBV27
CASSFREQYF
TGTGCCAGCAGTTTCCGCGAGCAGTACTTC
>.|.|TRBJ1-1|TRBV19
CASSSRNTEAFF
TGTGCCAGTAGTTCCAGGAACACTGAAGCTTTCTTT
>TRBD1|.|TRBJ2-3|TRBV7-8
CASSNLPGQGVTDTQYF
TGTGCCAGCAGCAACCTCCCCGGACAGGGGGTCACAGATACGCAGTATTTT
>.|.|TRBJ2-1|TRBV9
CASSVGGNNEQFF
TGTGCCAGCAGCGTAGGGGGCAACAATGAGCAGTTCTTC
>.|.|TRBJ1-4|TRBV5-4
CASRRTPGEKLFF
TGTGCCAGCAGACGCACGCCGGGGGAAAAACTGTTTTTT
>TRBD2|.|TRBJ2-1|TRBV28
CASSFTSAYNEQFF
TGTGCCAGCAGTTTTACTAGCGCCTACAATGAGCAGTTCTTC
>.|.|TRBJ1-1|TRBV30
CAWSVRVGKNTEAFF
TGTGCCTGGAGTGTACGGGTAGGTAAGAACACTGAAGCTTTCTTT
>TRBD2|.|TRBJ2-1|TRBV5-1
CASSPIAGLTYNEQFF
TGCGCCAGCAGCCCAATAGCGGGGCTCACCTACAATGAGCAGTTCTTC
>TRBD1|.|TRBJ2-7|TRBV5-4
CASSYGQGDEQYF
TGTGCCAGCAGCTACGGACAGGGGGACGAGCAGTACTTC
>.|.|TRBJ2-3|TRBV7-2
CASSLAGRRTDTQYF
TGTGCCAGCAGCTTAGCAGGCAGGCGCACAGATACGCAGTATTTT
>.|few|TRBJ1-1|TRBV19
CASMVQGWLGTEAFF
TGTGCCAGTATGGTCCAGGGGTGGTTGGGCACTGAAGCTTTCTTT
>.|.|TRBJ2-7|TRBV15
CATSRYREGLYEQYF
TGTGCCACCAGCAGATACAGGGAGGGGCTATACGAGCAGTACTTC
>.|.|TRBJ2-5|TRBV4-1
CASSLASPGVRRGETQYF
TGCGCCAGCAGCCTCGCCTCCCCGGGAGTCCGACGAGGGGAGACCCAGTACTTC
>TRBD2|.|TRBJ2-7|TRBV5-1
CASSLFAGVAYEQYF
TGCGCCAGCAGCTTGTTCGCGGGGGTCGCCTACGAGCAGTACTTC
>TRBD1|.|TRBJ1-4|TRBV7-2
CASSSGTGRNEKLFF
TGTGCCAGCAGCTCCGGGACAGGCCGGAATGAAAAACTGTTTTTT
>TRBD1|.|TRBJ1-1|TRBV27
CASSLFGLTGGLNTEAFF
TGTGCCAGCAGTTTATTCGGATTGACAGGGGGGTTGAACACTGAAGCTTTCTTT
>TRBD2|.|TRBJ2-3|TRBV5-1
CASSLAASGGVDTQYF
TGCGCCAGCAGCTTGGCGGCTAGCGGAGGTGTAGATACGCAGTATTTT
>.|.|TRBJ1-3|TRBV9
CASSASLGNTIYF
TGTGCCAGCAGCGCGAGTCTAGGAAACACCATATATTTT
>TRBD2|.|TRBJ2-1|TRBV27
CASSKRSGGTWDEQFF
TGTGCCAGCAGCAAAAGGAGCGGGGGGACCTGGGATGAGCAGTTCTTC
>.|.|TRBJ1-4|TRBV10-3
CAISGGQGSNEKLFF
TGTGCCATCAGTGGAGGTCAGGGGTCTAATGAAAAACTGTTTTTT
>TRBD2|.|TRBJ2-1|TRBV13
CASSQITSGEWNEQFF
TGTGCCAGCAGCCAAATAACTAGCGGGGAGTGGAATGAGCAGTTCTTC
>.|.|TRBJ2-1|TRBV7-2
CASSPDREPQFF
TGTGCCAGCAGCCCCGACAGAGAACCACAGTTCTTC
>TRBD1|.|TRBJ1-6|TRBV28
CASSFGDRRNSPLHF
TGTGCCAGCAGCTTTGGGGACAGGAGAAATTCACCCCTCCACTTT
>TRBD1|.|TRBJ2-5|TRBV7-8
CASSFGQGAIQETQYF
TGTGCCAGCAGCTTTGGACAGGGGGCGATACAAGAGACCCAGTACTTC
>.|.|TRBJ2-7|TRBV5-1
CASSFEGSVQYF
TGCGCCAGCAGCTTCGAGGGAAGCGTGCAGTACTTC
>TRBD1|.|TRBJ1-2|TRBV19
CASSPMLTGHVDYTF
TGTGCCAGTAGTCCCATGTTGACAGGGCACGTCGACTACACCTTC
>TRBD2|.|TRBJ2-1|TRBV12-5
CASGLASGLAVIDEQFF
TGTGCTAGTGGTTTGGCCTCAGGACTAGCGGTAATCGATGAGCAGTTCTTC
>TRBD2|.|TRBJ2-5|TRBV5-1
CASSGTSVQETQYF
TGCGCCAGCAGCGGGACTAGCGTCCAAGAGACCCAGTACTTC
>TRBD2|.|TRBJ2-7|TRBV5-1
CASSVASGPYYEQYF
TGCGCCAGCAGCGTAGCTAGCGGTCCCTACTACGAGCAGTACTTC
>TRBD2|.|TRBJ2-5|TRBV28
CASSFNRGVYETQYF
TGTGCCAGCAGTTTCAACCGGGGGGTCTATGAGACCCAGTACTTC